The clone carrying this T cell receptor beta chain was counted a single time. What it recognizes is unknown. This specimen comes from a study of OX40 agonist ivuxolimab in advanced cancers. Across the whole study: Administration of intravenous ivuxolimab to patients occurred every 2 weeks at 0.01 to 10 mg/kg. General observations from the study: At 0.1 to 3.0 mg/kg and by week 6, CD4+ and CD8+ T cells in the blood had expanded clonally. Partly responding patients at 0.1-3.0 mg/kg showed some of the smallest clonal expansion.

Produced via immunoSEQ multiplex PCR; TCRdb's table is partial and in-frame only. This sample has some 96,000 clones, with about 91% found just once. In germline, CDR1 is SGHRS, CDR2 YFSETQ. V was shortened by 0 bases and J by 5 bases, with 12 bases between the two germline ends. CDR3 length: 15 residues. Patients with a history of autoimmune disease or on systemic immunosuppression were excluded. The sequence came from an adult with an advanced solid tumor such as melanoma, head and neck, liver or kidney cancer. The chain couples TRBV5-1 to TRBJ1-5; D perhaps matches TRBD1 (5 bases). The sequencing used CD4+ or CD8+ T cells sorted from blood, collected in a trial of the OX40 agonist ivuxolimab. The CDR3 loop is CASSLDGARDQPQHF. The CDR3 nucleotides are TGCGCCAGCAGCTTGGATGGGGCGAGGGATCAGCCCCAGCATTTT.